A single sample is the source of the 32 T cell receptor beta chains below, sequenced in a study of blood T cell repertoires in COVID-19. TCRdb's table, derived via immunoSEQ multiplex PCR, lists solely in-frame clones and lacks some. Counted here are 100,000 to 150,000 clones, over 60% occurring once; the ten biggest clones make up approximately 35%. The sequencing input was peripheral blood. The receptor set was obtained from a man aged 35 to 55 with active or convalescent COVID-19.

The chain joins TRBV28 to TRBJ1-3; no firm D call. Per germline, CDR1 MDHEN and CDR2 SYDVKM. The germline V and J ends were trimmed by 5 bases and 7 bases, with 9 bases remaining between them. The CDR3 consists of 12 residues. This chain's CDR3 is CASSLSRNTIYF. CDR3 DNA: TGTGCCAGCAGTCTTAGCCGGAACACCATATATTTT.

V is TRBV28 and J is TRBJ2-2, with 8 bases fitting TRBD1. The V gene end was trimmed by 6 bases and the J gene end by 8 bases; junction bases not matched to a gene: 8. Germline CDR1 is MDHEN and CDR2 is SYDVKM. The CDR3 runs 14 residues. The chain's CDR3 is CASSPPGGVGELFF. The CDR3 DNA follows: TGTGCCAGCAGCCCCCCAGGGGGCGTGGGGGAGCTGTTTTTT. The complete variable domain, with remaining parts taken from reference TRBV28 and TRBJ2-2, reads DVKVTQSSRYLVKRTGEKVFLECVQDMDHENMFWYRQDPGLGLRLIYFSYDVKMKEKGDIPEGYSVSREKKERFSLILESASTNQTSMYLCASSPPGGVGELFFGEGSRLTVL.

This chain joins TRBV5-1 and TRBJ2-1, with 12 bases aligning to TRBD2. Germline V gene data show CDR1 as SGHRS and CDR2 as YFSETQ. Germline trimming cut 0 bases from V and 6 bases from J; bases unmatched to any gene: 13. The CDR3 covers 19 residues. CDR3 DNA sequence: TGCGCCAGCAGCTTGGCCGGGCTAGCGGGAGGGCCATCGTTCAATGAGCAGTTCTTC. Translation: CASSLAGLAGGPSFNEQFF.

V and J are TRBV13 and TRBJ2-1, with 10 bases identical to TRBD1. From germline, CDR1 is PRHDT and CDR2 FYEKMQ (reference sequence). CDR3 length equals 17 residues. V trimming: 4 bases; J trimming: 2 bases; junction bases outside the gene matches: 8. In DNA, the CDR3 is TGTGCCAGCAGCTCAAGCTGGGGACAGGGGACCTACAATGAGCAGTTCTTC. It specifies CASSSSWGQGTYNEQFF.

The rearrangement links TRBV13 to TRBJ1-1; D is ambiguous. V was cut by 5 bases and J by 7 bases, with 14 bases left in between. The CDR3 has 13 residues. Germline CDR1 and CDR2: PRHDT and FYEKMQ (reference sequence). This CDR3 reads CASSPSRVGEAFF. The CDR3 DNA reads as TGTGCCAGCAGCCCCAGTCGGGTAGGTGAAGCTTTCTTT.

The rearrangement uses TRBV6-5 and TRBJ2-5; 9 bases are a match to TRBD2. Germline V gene lookup returns CDR1 MNHEY and CDR2 SVGAGI. The CDR3 extends over 14 amino acids. J gave up 2 bases and V 8 bases, and 6 bases lay outside the gene matches. CDR3 residues: CASSSGEPQETQYF. DNA for the CDR3: TGTGCCAGCTCTAGCGGGGAGCCACAAGAGACCCAGTACTTC.

The chain has TRBV11-3 and TRBJ2-1; no firm D call. V was cut by 6 bases and J by 0 bases, with 6 bases left in between. Germline lookup yields CDR1 SGHNT and CDR2 YENEEA. This CDR3 region has 13 residues. The CDR3 DNA is TGTGCCAGCAGGGTAGACTCCTACAATGAGCAGTTCTTC. Protein product: CASRVDSYNEQFF. Based on the CDR3 plus reference TRBV11-3 and TRBJ2-1, the full variable domain is EAGVVQSPRYKIIEKKQPVAFWCNPISGHNTLYWYLQNLGQGPELLIRYENEEAVDDSQLPKDRFSAERLKGVDSTLKIQPAELGDSAVYLCASRVDSYNEQFFGPGTRLTVL.

The chain has TRBV6-5 and TRBJ2-5; 8 bases agree with TRBD2. The CDR3 runs 13 residues. CDR1 MNHEY and CDR2 SVGAGI come from the germline V gene. Unmatched junction bases numbered 4, after V lost 6 bases and J lost 4 bases. This chain's CDR3 is CASSWTSRETQYF. CDR3 nucleotides: TGTGCCAGCAGCTGGACTAGCCGAGAGACCCAGTACTTC.

The genes are TRBV29-1 and TRBJ1-1, with TRBD1 as a possible D gene (6 bases). V lost 7 bases and J lost 8, with 17 bases in between. The CDR3 covers 12 residues. Germline V gene sequence: CDR1 SQVTM, CDR2 ANQGSEA. CDR3 bases: TGCAGCGCTCGGGATGGGACATCGGAAGCTTTCTTT. Encoded protein: CSARDGTSEAFF. Supplemented by reference TRBV29-1 and TRBJ1-1, the full variable domain reads SAVISQKPSRDICQRGTSLTIQCQVDSQVTMMFWYRQQPGQSLTLIATANQGSEATYESGFVIDKFPISRPNLTFSTLTVSNMSPEDSSIYLCSARDGTSEAFFGQGTRLTVV.

V usage is TRBV2 and J usage is TRBJ1-4, with 7 bases aligning to TRBD1. CDR1 and CDR2 from the germline V gene are SNHLY and FYNNEI. V was clipped by 8 bases and J by 2 bases; unmatched bases: 8. This CDR3 has 15 residues. The CDR3 nucleotides read TGTGCCAGCTTTGACAGGGACTTCACTAATGAAAAACTGTTTTTT. Amino acids: CASFDRDFTNEKLFF.

V gene TRBV27 combines with J gene TRBJ2-7; tentatively, D is TRBD1 (5 bases). Germline V gives CDR1 MNHEY, CDR2 SMNVEV (reference sequence). The CDR3 spans 14 residues. Trimming cost V 4 bases and J 5 bases, with 15 bases left between them. CDR3 amino acids: CASSSKQDIDEQYF. The CDR3 nucleotides are TGTGCCAGCAGTTCCAAACAGGATATTGACGAGCAGTACTTC.

V usage is TRBV11-2 and J usage is TRBJ2-7; possibly TRBD1 for D (6 bases). Trimming left V 4 bases short and J 0 bases short, with 13 bases between. CDR3 size: 15 residues. Germline V lookup: CDR1 SGHAT, CDR2 FQNNGV. CDR3 loop: CASSSPGAPSYEQYF. The CDR3 DNA is TGTGCCAGCAGCTCCCCAGGGGCTCCCTCCTACGAGCAGTACTTC. Full variable domain (remainder filled in from reference TRBV11-2 and TRBJ2-7): EAGVAQSPRYKIIEKRQSVAFWCNPISGHATLYWYQQILGQGPKLLIQFQNNGVVDDSQLPKDRFSAERLKGVDSTLKIQPAKLEDSAVYLCASSSPGAPSYEQYFGPGTRLTVT.

The chain is built from TRBV4-1 and TRBJ2-2, with TRBD2 matching over 14 bases. The CDR3 runs to 18 residues. The germline V gene encodes CDR1 MGHRA and CDR2 YSYEKL. Germline trimming cut 3 bases from V and 5 bases from J; bases unmatched to any gene: 8. CDR3 amino acids: CASSQGGLAGVGTGELFF. CDR3 sequence (DNA): TGCGCCAGCAGCCAGGGGGGACTAGCGGGAGTTGGTACCGGGGAGCTGTTTTTT.

This clone showed up just a few times. V and J are TRBV28 and TRBJ1-5, with 9 bases that match TRBD1. Germline trimming cut 5 bases from V and 6 bases from J; bases unmatched to any gene: 11. Looked up from germline, CDR1 is MDHEN and CDR2 is SYDVKM. The CDR3 runs 16 residues. The CDR3 DNA follows: TGTGCCAGCAGTCCAGGACAGGGGTGGGGAGGTCAGCCCCAGCATTTT. Translation: CASSPGQGWGGQPQHF.

This clone was detected once. The J gene is TRBJ2-3, the V gene TRBV29-1; possible D gene TRBD2, 6 bases. The germline gives CDR1 SQVTM, CDR2 ANQGSEA. Trimming pared 0 bases from V and 6 bases from J, leaving 7 bases between. This CDR3 is 12 amino acids long. The CDR3 reads CSVEDGGDTQYF. The DNA for the CDR3 is TGCAGCGTTGAAGATGGGGGGGATACGCAGTATTTT.

This chain links TRBV19 with TRBJ1-1; 7 nucleotides agree with TRBD1. This CDR3 is built from 16 residues. Trimming removed 5 bases from V and 6 bases from J; junction bases left unmatched: 15. The germline gives CDR1 LNHDA, CDR2 SQIVND (reference sequence). The CDR3, as DNA: TGTGCCAGTAGTCCGCATAATGATACAGGGGTGGCTGAAGCTTTCTTT. Its translation: CASSPHNDTGVAEAFF.

The V and J genes are TRBV30 and TRBJ2-7, with D maybe TRBD1 (6 bases). V was trimmed by 3 bases and J by 6 bases, leaving 18 bases between them. Germline V CDR1 and CDR2: GTSNPN, SVGIG (reference sequence). This CDR3 is 14 amino acids long. The CDR3 nucleotides read TGTGCCTGGAGCATTAAGGGACACCTTGGCGAGCAGTACTTC. Its translation is CAWSIKGHLGEQYF. The complete variable domain, with remaining parts taken from reference TRBV30 and TRBJ2-7, reads SQTIHQWPATLVQPVGSPLSLECTVEGTSNPNLYWYRQAAGRGLQLLFYSVGIGQISSEVPQNLSASRPQDRQFILSSKKLLLSDSGFYLCAWSIKGHLGEQYFGPGTRLTVT.

J is TRBJ1-2 and V is TRBV7-2; TRBD1 matches 9 bases. With V trimmed by 5 bases and J by 4 bases, 8 bases remained unmatched. This CDR3 has 15 residues. Germline V gene lookup returns CDR1 SGHTA and CDR2 FQGNSA. CDR3 loop: CASSTKQGAVYGYTF. CDR3 nucleotide sequence: TGTGCCAGCAGCACGAAACAGGGGGCAGTCTATGGCTACACCTTC.

This clone has just a few counts. The CDR3 region is CASSAGYEQYF. As DNA, the CDR3 is TGTGCCAGTAGTGCGGGGTACGAGCAGTACTTC. The J gene is TRBJ2-7, the V gene TRBV19; a weak D match, TRBD2 (6 bases). The CDR3 loop spans 11 amino acids. The ends were cut back, 5 bases at V and 4 bases at J, with 6 bases in the middle. Germline V gene lookup returns CDR1 LNHDA and CDR2 SQIVND (reference sequence).

The V and J genes are TRBV6-2 or TRBV6-3 and TRBJ2-7; TRBD2 matches 7 bases. The CDR3 length is 16 residues. Losses at the gene ends were 5 bases for V and 0 bases for J; bases not matched to a gene: 10. Germline loops: CDR1 MNHEY, CDR2 SVGEGT. CDR3 nucleotides: TGTGCCAGCAGTCACGATCGGACTAGTCCCTCCTACGAGCAGTACTTC. This codes for CASSHDRTSPSYEQYF.

The chain is built from TRBV5-1 and TRBJ1-4; D may be TRBD1 (6 bases). CDR3 length: 16 residues. CDR1 and CDR2 (germline): SGHRS, YFSETQ. The germline V and J ends were trimmed by 4 bases and 3 bases, with 16 bases remaining between them. The CDR3 DNA reads as TGCGCCAGCAGCAGGAGACAGGTTCAGGCTAATGAAAAACTGTTTTTT. It encodes CASSRRQVQANEKLFF.

The chain is built from TRBV19 and TRBJ2-4; 8 bases are a match to TRBD1. CDR3 size: 15 residues. Germline CDR1 reads LNHDA; CDR2 reads SQIVND (reference sequence). The ends lost 7 bases at V and 0 bases at J; junction bases unmatched: 5. The CDR3 loop is CASTRTGQAKNIQYF. As DNA, the CDR3 is TGTGCCAGTACCCGGACAGGGCAAGCCAAAAACATTCAGTACTTC.

The chain uses TRBV24-1 and TRBJ2-3; TRBD2 aligns across 8 bases. Germline CDR1 reads KGHDR; CDR2 reads SFDVKD. The length of the CDR3 is 16 residues. The J segment lost 3 bases and the V segment lost 4 bases, leaving 8 bases of the junction unmatched. The CDR3 DNA reads TGTGCCACCAGTGAGGGAAGCGGGAGACGGACAGATACGCAGTATTTT. As protein: CATSEGSGRRTDTQYF.

This chain links TRBV5-1 with TRBJ2-3; TRBD2 might be the D (6 bases). Germline values: CDR1 SGHRS, CDR2 YFSETQ. The CDR3 spans 13 residues. The V gene lost 5 bases and the J gene lost 4 bases, with 11 bases spanning the gap. CDR3 nucleotides: TGCGCCAGCAGGTCTAGCGACTCAGATACGCAGTATTTT. Its protein product is CASRSSDSDTQYF.

The rearrangement joins TRBV27 to TRBJ2-3; perhaps TRBD1 as D (6 bases). This CDR3 comprises 17 residues. V was cut by 4 bases and J by 1 base, with 18 bases left in between. The germline V gene encodes CDR1 MNHEY and CDR2 SMNVEV (reference sequence). The CDR3 loop is CASSSPTGFPGTDTQYF. For the CDR3, the DNA is TGTGCCAGCAGTTCCCCCACAGGGTTTCCTGGCACAGATACGCAGTATTTT.

This chain links TRBV2 with TRBJ1-3; D gene unclear. Germline V CDR1 and CDR2: SNHLY, FYNNEI. The V end lost 11 bases, the J end lost 0 bases, and 11 bases lay between the germline ends. CDR3 length equals 13 residues. The CDR3 spells CARRLSSGNTIYF. The CDR3 DNA reads TGTGCCCGAAGACTCAGCTCTGGAAACACCATATATTTT.

The J gene is TRBJ1-6, the V gene TRBV19; D not certain. Trimming cost V 5 bases and J 3 bases, with 2 bases left between them. Germline CDR1 reads LNHDA; CDR2 reads SQIVND (reference sequence). The CDR3 totals 12 residues. In DNA form, the CDR3 reads TGTGCCAGTAGTTACTATAATTCACCCCTCCACTTT. Translated: CASSYYNSPLHF.

This chain joins TRBV28 and TRBJ1-2; 7 bases match TRBD1. V was pared by 6 bases and J by 7 bases, with 11 bases of the junction left unmatched. The CDR3 covers 14 residues. CDR1 MDHEN and CDR2 SYDVKM come from the germline V gene. The CDR3 nucleotides read TGTGCCAGCAGAAACCAAGGGGGCGAAGGTGGCTACACCTTC. Amino acids: CASRNQGGEGGYTF.

The chain uses TRBV14 and TRBJ2-5, with 8 bases that match TRBD2. Germline CDR1 and CDR2: SGHDN and FVKESK. The trim removed 2 bases at V and 4 bases at J, leaving 9 bases unmatched. The CDR3 consists of 16 residues. The CDR3 coding sequence is TGTGCCAGCAGCCAACCCGGGACTAGTCTCCCAGAGACCCAGTACTTC. This encodes CASSQPGTSLPETQYF.

This clone came up a few times. The chain couples TRBV5-1 to TRBJ2-7; possibly TRBD1 for D (6 bases). V lost 6 bases and J lost 2, with 18 bases in between. This CDR3 has 15 residues. CDR1 is SGHRS, CDR2 YFSETQ, per germline. The CDR3 sequence is CASMPGQLTAYEQYF. CDR3 DNA sequence: TGCGCCAGCATGCCGGGACAACTAACCGCCTACGAGCAGTACTTC.

This rearrangement joins TRBV28 to TRBJ1-1; tentatively, D is TRBD1 (6 bases). The V gene lost 7 bases and the J gene lost 4 bases, with 16 bases spanning the gap. In germline, CDR1 is MDHEN, CDR2 SYDVKM. The CDR3 spans 14 residues. The CDR3 reads CASNPQGIPTEAFF. Written as DNA, the CDR3 is TGTGCCAGCAACCCCCAGGGGATCCCCACTGAAGCTTTCTTT.

J is TRBJ2-7 and V is TRBV5-1, with 12 bases matching TRBD2. Per germline, CDR1 SGHRS and CDR2 YFSETQ. The CDR3 has 15 residues. After removal of 6 bases from V and 4 bases from J, the junction contained 8 bases not matched to a gene. The DNA for the CDR3 is TGCGCCAGCACCAGTCTAGCGGGAGGGCCGTACGAGCAGTACTTC. Translating it yields CASTSLAGGPYEQYF.